This T cell receptor beta chain came from a study of shared clonotypes between healthy human individuals (dated by TCRdb to 2020 to 2022). Describing the broader study: The cohort included three men and a couple of women between 18 and 49 years of age. For each donor, CD4 naive and CD4 memory were each given three plates, CD8 naive was given two plates, and CD8 memory was given one plate. Blood TCR repertoires of five healthy adults were deeply sequenced to estimate repertoire size and the extent of clonotype sharing between individuals. Libraries were prepared and TCR repertoires were sequenced by different laboratories using diverse techniques, in order to increase sequencing depth and limit assay-specific biases. Per donor, leukapheresis produced somewhere between about 0.94 and 9 billion PBMCs.

Donors were healthy HIV-negative adults with no recently reported acute infections or vaccinations. Every donor was a Caucasian adult living in Nashville, Tennessee, USA. CD4+ T cells were enriched by magnetic negative selection, after which naive cells were positively selected on CD45RA and the negative fraction was taken as the memory subset. Blood was obtained by leukapheresis, after which PBMCs were separated by Ficoll-Histopaque density gradient centrifugation and cryopreserved in liquid nitrogen vapor phase. Analytical flow cytometry was used to check the purity and quantity of each magnetically sorted T cell population. From each sorted fraction, genomic DNA was isolated and quantified by UV absorbance on a Nanodrop 2000c. The junction shows trimming of 8 bases on V and 6 bases on J, plus 17 bases between the germline ends. The germline V gene gives CDR1 as SGHAT and CDR2 as FQNNGV. From cysteine to phenylalanine, the CDR3 is 13 amino acids long. The read is trimmed to its CDR3 DNA, 39 bases read in frame from base 1.

The research as a whole found: Rarefaction of sorted-subset datasets indicated incomplete sequencing despite the large sequencing depth. Compared with non-shared clonotypes, clonotypes shared by all four sorted-subset donors had higher generation probabilities. Sharing across several donors was observed for 4.5% to 6.5% of naive CD4, about 3.2% of naive CD8, roughly 2.4% of memory CD4, and around 0.4% of memory CD8 clonotypes. Sampling was limited to blood, and TCR repertoires in tissue likely differ from TCR repertoires in blood. The genetic and exposure-history diversity represented was limited by the small number of donors. Larger estimated clonotype richness was generally found for naive subsets than for memory subsets. Based on pairwise subsampling, the degree of clonotype sharing among donors was expected to be affected by sequencing depth.

Using the deep immunoSEQ assay, multiplex PCR amplified TCR CDR3 regions from genomic DNA. For each cell subset, the extracted genomic DNA was distributed evenly across all wells of several immunoSEQ 96-well plates, and each plate served as one replicate. For sorted subsets, each replicate PCR was loaded with approximately 0.2 ug genomic DNA, equivalent to 30,000 or so T cell genomes. Purified libraries were quantified with a Qubit 3.0 fluorometer, sized on a Bioanalyzer 2100, and re-quantified with the KAPA Library Quantification kit. A separate single-read 150-cycle Illumina NextSeq 550 flow cell was used to sequence each immunoSEQ 96-well plate. The published analysis was carried out like this. Because the immunoSEQ output held only junctional sequences and lacked quality scores, the filtering could not match the filtering applied to full-length reads. To assign V/J genes and CDR3, sequences were annotated using PyIR, a Python wrapper for IgBLAST v1.9, with IMGT germline references. Reads were removed for weak V/J assignments (E-value above 1e-6), missing CDR3, stop codons, out-of-frame junctions, or ambiguous translated residues. A V3J clonotype was defined by an identical inferred V gene, J gene, and CDR3 amino acid sequence. To compute the percentage overlap between repertoires, the number of shared unique clonotypes was divided by the size of the smaller repertoire. RTK rarefaction, the Chao1 estimator, and Recon v2.1 estimates of unobserved clonotypes were used to assess repertoire richness. Generation probabilities for all TCRbeta clonotypes obtained by the gDNA method from several donors were computed using OLGA. TCRdb obtained this table from immuneACCESS and retained in-frame rearrangements with V and J assigned. These tables miss some clones; where compared with another copy, unresolved V genes account for less than half of the shortfall, and the remainder is unexplained. V and J calls and clone size follow that table, whereas D and trimming were derived from the DNA. The sample table records some 240,000 clones; 50% to 75% of these occur just once. Jointly, the top ten make up approximately 12% of the sample.

This clone occurred many times. Its antigen remains unidentified. No quality values exist for individual bases; no much larger clone is one base distant. The rearrangement combines TRBV11-2 with TRBJ2-7; TRBD1 could be the D gene, as 6 bases match. The source of this sequence is a man aged 25 to 40 in good health. The sample comprised memory CD4+ T cells sorted from blood. In the paper's terms, the cell subset or site label means: CD45RA-negative fraction. Here is the DNA: TGTGCCAGCCGCCCGTTTCGAGGGGGCGAGCAGTACTTC. It codes for CASRPFRGGEQYF.